These 6 T cell receptor beta chains originate from one sample sequenced in a study of T-cell memory formation after mild COVID-19 (dated by TCRdb to 2020 to 2022). The library came from 5' RACE. For sequencing, an Illumina NovaSeq 6000 was employed. TCRdb applied fastp at Q25 and MiXCR to the public reads, then kept only in-frame beta chains. Here each entry gathers all rows of one CDR3 protein and keeps the most common genes and DNA. This sample gives under 450,000 distinct CDR3 sequences in total; about an eighth of them show up just once. Of the sample, roughly 22% falls within the top ten clones. Sequenced: PBMCs or a T cell subset sorted from them (not recorded which). The receptors come from a man younger than 35 who had mild COVID-19 (a few samples of this study predate the infection). The sample titles of this study are shuffled in the database, so cell type and time point are left out; the donor was told from shared clones.

The J gene is TRBJ2-1, the V gene TRBV11-3; D is tentatively TRBD1 or TRBD2 (6 bases each). The V gene lost 5 bases and the J gene lost 8 bases, with 19 bases spanning the gap. The length of the CDR3 is 15 residues. Germline V gives CDR1 SGHNT, CDR2 YENEEA. CDR3 nucleotide sequence: TGTGCCAGCAGCCATCGGGGGCCCCCGGAGGATGAGCAGTTCTTC. Translated: CASSHRGPPEDEQFF. Using reference TRBV11-3 and TRBJ2-1 for the parts outside the CDR3, the full variable domain is EAGVVQSPRYKIIEKKQPVAFWCNPISGHNTLYWYLQNLGQGPELLIRYENEEAVDDSQLPKDRFSAERLKGVDSTLKIQPAELGDSAVYLCASSHRGPPEDEQFFGPGTRLTVL.

This clonotype was recorded a few times. The chain joins TRBV7-8 to TRBJ2-2; 7 nucleotides agree with TRBD1. CDR3 length: 16 residues. The germline V gene encodes CDR1 SGHVS and CDR2 FQNEAQ. The junction had 9 bases not matched to a gene; V was cut back by 4 bases and J by 4 bases. This chain's CDR3 is CASSSPLTGTTGELFF. In nucleotides, the CDR3 is TGTGCCAGCAGCTCGCCATTGACAGGGACCACCGGGGAGCTGTTTTTT.

The rearrangement uses TRBV15 and TRBJ2-3, with a weak D call TRBD1 (6 bases). The V end was cut by 2 bases, the J end by 1 base, with 16 bases between. Per the germline V gene, CDR1 is LNHNV and CDR2 is YYDKDF (reference sequence). The CDR3 extends over 17 amino acids. CDR3 sequence reads: CATSRSLQGTGTDTQYF. CDR3 coding DNA: TGTGCCACCAGCAGAAGTTTACAGGGAACGGGCACAGATACGCAGTATTTT.

This clonotype was seen a handful of times. The chain has TRBV12-3 or TRBV12-4 and TRBJ1-1; D gene uncertain. This CDR3 region has 13 residues. Trimming shortened V by 1 base and J by 2 bases, and 5 bases separated the two germline ends. The CDR3 DNA sequence: TGTGCCAGCAGTTTAGTACCTAACACTGAAGCTTTCTTT. Translated, it gives CASSLVPNTEAFF.

This sequence joins TRBV6-2 or TRBV6-3 and TRBJ1-4; tentatively, D is TRBD1 (6 bases). Looked up from germline, CDR1 is MNHEY and CDR2 is SVGEGT. V was clipped by 6 bases and J by 6 bases, with 20 bases between them. This CDR3 is 16 amino acids long. The CDR3 loop is CASRPLRGQSDEKLFF. CDR3 sequence (DNA): TGTGCCAGCAGACCCCTCCGGGGGCAGTCGGATGAAAAACTGTTTTTT.

V is TRBV20-1 and J is TRBJ1-2, with D maybe TRBD1 (5 bases). V gave up 2 bases and J gave up 8 bases, with 12 bases separating them. CDR3 length: 12 amino acids. Germline V gene data show CDR1 as DFQATT and CDR2 as SNEGSKA (reference sequence). The CDR3 DNA sequence: TGCAGTGCTAGACCCGCTGGGGGGGGCTACACCTTC. Translation gives CSARPAGGGYTF.